A single sample gave rise to the 8 T cell receptor beta chains below, sequenced in a study of cytomegalovirus exposure and HLA in healthy donors. Clones were sequenced by immunoSEQ multiplex PCR, and TCRdb holds only the in-frame ones, with some missing. The repertoire holds some 80,000 clones, with 90% to 96% as singletons. Input material: PBMCs. Source of these receptors: a man in his late teens or twenties in good health and CMV-seropositive.

The CDR3 nucleotides are TGTGCCAGCAGTTCCGGGACAGGGGAGAGTGAAGCTTTCTTT. Its translation is CASSSGTGESEAFF. The J gene is TRBJ1-1, the V gene TRBV28; 10 positions agree with TRBD1. V lost 4 bases and J lost 7; bases outside the gene matches: 6. CDR1 and CDR2 (germline): MDHEN, SYDVKM. This CDR3 comprises 14 residues.

The chain joins TRBV7-2 to TRBJ2-7; 10 bases are shared with TRBD2. V trimming: 3 bases; J trimming: 3 bases; junction bases outside the gene matches: 5. This CDR3 region has 15 residues. Germline lookup yields CDR1 SGHTA and CDR2 FQGNSA. CDR3: CASSFSSGSIYEQYF. The CDR3 DNA reads as TGTGCCAGCAGCTTTTCTAGCGGGAGTATCTACGAGCAGTACTTC. The whole variable domain, remainder taken from reference TRBV7-2 and TRBJ2-7, is GAGVSQSPSNKVTEKGKDVELRCDPISGHTALYWYRQSLGQGLEFLIYFQGNSAPDKSGLPSDRFSAERTGGSVSTLTIQRTQQEDSAVYLCASSFSSGSIYEQYFGPGTRLTVT.

This clone was detected only once. The genes are TRBV2 and TRBJ2-7, with D hard to call. Between the trimmed V and J ends, which lost 5 bases and 3 bases, there was a span of 5 bases. There are 11 residues in the CDR3. The V gene's germline CDR1 is SNHLY and CDR2 FYNNEI. Here the CDR3 DNA reads TGTGCCAGCAGTCCAAACTACGAGCAGTACTTC. Its protein product is CASSPNYEQYF.

The rearrangement links TRBV7-9 to TRBJ1-3; D unclear. CDR3 size: 14 residues. Trimming left V 5 bases short and J 3 bases short, with 11 bases between. The germline V gene has CDR1 SEHNR and CDR2 FQNEAQ (reference sequence). The CDR3 DNA is TGTGCCAGCAGCCCTGAAGCACTTGGAAACACCATATATTTT. It translates to CASSPEALGNTIYF.

The CDR3 loop reads CASSLTGQGLTNEKLFF. CDR3 nucleotides: TGTGCCAGCAGCCTAACGGGACAGGGTCTAACTAATGAAAAACTGTTTTTT. The chain employs TRBV7-9 and TRBJ1-4; TRBD1 matches 9 bases. Losses at the gene ends were 5 bases for V and 1 base for J; bases not matched to a gene: 8. The CDR3 runs to 17 residues. From germline, CDR1 is SEHNR and CDR2 FQNEAQ (reference sequence).

The rearrangement links TRBV28 to TRBJ1-1; D gene uncertain. V was shortened by 3 bases and J by 5 bases, with 7 bases between the two germline ends. In germline, CDR1 is MDHEN, CDR2 SYDVKM. This CDR3 contains 12 residues. CDR3 residues: CASSLEGTEAFF. In DNA form, the CDR3 reads TGTGCCAGCAGTTTGGAGGGAACTGAAGCTTTCTTT.

The rearrangement uses TRBV4-1 and TRBJ1-5; unclear D gene. Per germline, CDR1 MGHRA and CDR2 YSYEKL. Trimming pared 3 bases from V and 0 bases from J, leaving 6 bases between. This CDR3 comprises 14 residues. The CDR3 DNA reads as TGCGCCAGCAGCCAGGAGTATAGCAATCAGCCCCAGCATTTT. This translates into CASSQEYSNQPQHF.

This clone came up once. V is TRBV4-1 and J is TRBJ2-7; D is perhaps TRBD1 (5 bases). V was cut by 3 bases and J by 0 bases, with 12 bases left in between. Germline values: CDR1 MGHRA, CDR2 YSYEKL. The CDR3 has 15 residues. CDR3 sequence (DNA): TGCGCCAGCAGCCACCAGGGATCCCCCTCCTACGAGCAGTACTTC. Its translation is CASSHQGSPSYEQYF.